This paragraph covers one T cell receptor (beta chain) sequence. These data belong to a study of T cell responses to AZD1222 COVID-19 vaccine. Produced via immunoSEQ multiplex PCR; TCRdb's table is partial and in-frame only. This sample carries some 110,000 clones, over 90% of them seen once, and the ten largest clones take 4.5% to 5%. CDR3 size: 12 residues. V was shortened by 3 bases and J by 0 bases, with 2 bases between the two germline ends. CDR1 is ENHRY, CDR2 SYGVKD, per germline. J is TRBJ1-1 and V is TRBV10-3, with no clear D. The TCR originated in an adult in good health. The source was peripheral blood, collected on day 0 of AZD1222 vaccination. CDR3 coding DNA: TGTGCCATCAGTGACATGAACACTGAAGCTTTCTTT. It yields the protein CAISDMNTEAFF.